Listed below are T cell receptor beta chains from one sample, sequenced in a study of beta chain features in type 1 diabetes. Method: immunoSEQ multiplex PCR; TCRdb's copy keeps in-frame clones and lacks some. The table includes some 350,000 clones, roughly 9.8% detected once. Material: central memory CD4+ T cells from blood. These receptors originate from a man aged 30 to 39 with type 1 diabetes. The CDR3 runs from the conserved cysteine through the conserved F or W. A D gene is named only where the DNA matches it firmly. Where a row states a size, it is once, few, many or the class of an expanded clone; other rows omit it.

d_call	v_call	j_call	clone_size	cdr3_nt	cdr3_aa
TRBD1	TRBV27	TRBJ2-5	NA	TGTGCCAGCACCGGATACAGGGGGGACTTGCAAGAGACCCAGTACTTC	CASTGYRGDLQETQYF
TRBD1	TRBV2	TRBJ2-7	NA	TGTGCCAGCAAGGACAGGGGTTACGAGCAGTACTTC	CASKDRGYEQYF
NA	TRBV7-9	TRBJ2-5	NA	TGTGCCAGCAGCCAATTTGGAGAGACCCAGTACTTC	CASSQFGETQYF
NA	TRBV5-4	TRBJ2-1	NA	TGTGCCAGCAGCTTGGCAGGAAAGAATGAGCAGTTCTTC	CASSLAGKNEQFF
NA	TRBV5-1	TRBJ2-6	few	TGCGCCAGCAGCCCAGGGAGGTACTCTGGGGCCAACGTCCTGACTTTC	CASSPGRYSGANVLTF
TRBD2	TRBV15	TRBJ2-1	medium-sized	TGTGCCACCAGCCCTAGGGGCGGGAGTCGGTACAATGAGCAGTTCTTC	CATSPRGGSRYNEQFF
NA	TRBV2	TRBJ1-5	few	TGTGCCAGCAGTGCGTCCGGGGATCAGCCCCAGCATTTT	CASSASGDQPQHF
TRBD1	TRBV5-1	TRBJ2-5	once	TGCGCCAGCAGCAAGGACAGGGGGCTGGGGGAGACCCAGTACTTC	CASSKDRGLGETQYF
TRBD1	TRBV28	TRBJ1-1	NA	TGTGCCAGCCTGGAGATAGGGGGCGGGGAGGGAGGCGCTGAAGCTTTCTTT	CASLEIGGGEGGAEAFF
NA	TRBV5-1	TRBJ2-1	NA	NA	CASSSSTERFF
TRBD2	TRBV28	TRBJ2-7	many	TGTGCCAGCAGTTTAGTTAGAGGCGGGAGGGCCTACGAGCAGTACTTC	CASSLVRGGRAYEQYF
NA	TRBV29-1	TRBJ2-7	few	TGCAGCGCTTCCAGTGGGGCCGACGCCTACGAGCAGTACTTC	CSASSGADAYEQYF
NA	TRBV20-1	TRBJ1-1	few	TGCAGTGCTAGACATGACAGCGAAGCTTTCTTT	CSARHDSEAFF
TRBD2	TRBV7-2	TRBJ2-3	many	TGTGCCAGCAGCTTATCCCCGGGAGGAGATACGCAGTATTTT	CASSLSPGGDTQYF
TRBD1	TRBV6-5	TRBJ1-2	few	TGTGCCAGCAGAGAACAGGGGATCTATGGCTACACCTTC	CASREQGIYGYTF
NA	TRBV5-4	TRBJ1-1	NA	TGTGCCAGCAGCTTGATTGGGGGCGGATTAACAGGGCAGACTGAAGGATTCTTT	CASSLIGGGLTGQTEGFF
TRBD1	TRBV19	TRBJ2-7	NA	TGTGCCAGTAGTATAACCCCCCCGACAGGGGCTCAGGAGCAGTACTTC	CASSITPPTGAQEQYF
TRBD1	TRBV6-4	TRBJ2-2	few	TGTGCCAGCAGTAAAGGACAGGGGCCCGGGGAGCTGTTTTTT	CASSKGQGPGELFF
NA	TRBV19	TRBJ1-4	NA	TGTGCCAGTAGTCAGACAGACGCTAATGAAAAACTGTTTTTT	CASSQTDANEKLFF
TRBD1	TRBV5-1	TRBJ2-3	NA	TGCGCCAGCAGCCCGGGACAGAATACAGATACGCAGTATTTT	CASSPGQNTDTQYF
NA	TRBV27	TRBJ2-5	NA	TGTGCCAGCGGAGATGGGGGGCAAGAGACCCAGTACTTC	CASGDGGQETQYF
NA	TRBV7-2	TRBJ1-1	few	TGTGCCAGCAGCTTAGCGCTTGCTGGGACGAACACTGAAGCTTTCTTT	CASSLALAGTNTEAFF
TRBD2	TRBV9	TRBJ2-2	few	TGTGCCAGCAGCGTCGGACTAGCGGGGGCCGGGGAGCTGTTTTTT	CASSVGLAGAGELFF